What follows is one TCR beta chain and its context. Its target is not known. TCRdb used MiXCR to reprocess the reads, holding one entry per CDR3 protein. Seen here are approximately 750,000 distinct CDR3 sequences, 35% to 45% observed once, and the top ten hold under 3%. The sample originates from a study of T cell repertoires in cytomegalovirus infection. The overall study: It was the public TCR beta signatures that indicated both CMV infection and matching HLA type. Overall study findings and caveats: It was HLA-C-restricted CMV-specific TCR beta clonotypes that dominated the response ex vivo.

Trimming cost V 5 bases and J 5 bases, with 10 bases left between them. The germline V gene has CDR1 SGHAT and CDR2 FQNNGV. The length of the CDR3 is 13 residues. V gene TRBV11-2 combines with J gene TRBJ1-5, with D possibly being TRBD1 (6 bases). Sequenced material: PBMCs. The receptor's source is a human donor in good health (CMV status not recorded). Some clones in this sample may be carry-over from other donors' samples. CDR3 region: CASSHRVDQPQHF. The CDR3 DNA reads TGTGCCAGCAGCCACAGGGTAGATCAGCCCCAGCATTTT.